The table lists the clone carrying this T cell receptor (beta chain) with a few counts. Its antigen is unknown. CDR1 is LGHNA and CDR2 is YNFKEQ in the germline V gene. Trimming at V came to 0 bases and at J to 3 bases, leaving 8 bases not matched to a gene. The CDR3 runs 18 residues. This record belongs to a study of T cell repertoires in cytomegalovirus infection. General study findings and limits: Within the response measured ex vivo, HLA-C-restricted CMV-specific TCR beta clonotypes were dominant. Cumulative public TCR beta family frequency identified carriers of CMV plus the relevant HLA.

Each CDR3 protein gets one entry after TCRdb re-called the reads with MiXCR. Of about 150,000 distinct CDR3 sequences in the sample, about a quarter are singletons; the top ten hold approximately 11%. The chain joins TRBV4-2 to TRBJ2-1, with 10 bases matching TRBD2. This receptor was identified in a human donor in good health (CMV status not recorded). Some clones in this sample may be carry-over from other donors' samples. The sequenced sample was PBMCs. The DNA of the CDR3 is TGTGCCAGCAGCCAAGAGTTAGGACTAGCGGCAATCTACAATGAGCAGTTCTTC. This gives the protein CASSQELGLAAIYNEQFF.